One and the same sample provided the 30 T cell receptor beta chains below, sequenced in a study of T cells in tumors after PD-1 blockade. TCRdb's copy holds only in-frame clones and misses some; the assay was immunoSEQ multiplex PCR. Counted here are some 24,000 clones, 70% to 85% occurring once; the ten biggest clones make up less than 15%. The sample consisted of PBMCs, taken after anti-PD-1 treatment. These receptors originate from a human donor with basal cell carcinoma.

V gene TRBV4-1 combines with J gene TRBJ1-2; D call uncertain. The V gene lost 0 bases and the J gene lost 2 bases, with 7 bases spanning the gap. The CDR3 loop spans 14 amino acids. CDR1 is MGHRA and CDR2 is YSYEKL in the germline V gene. DNA of the CDR3: TGCGCCAGCAGCCAAGAACCGGAAAACTATGGCTACACCTTC. The encoded protein is CASSQEPENYGYTF.

On this clone: The CDR3 does not close with the conserved phenylalanine or tryptophan, likely indicating a read error. Because the CDR3's place on the DNA is in doubt, the DNA is left out and the CDR3 is given as listed by TCRdb. The J gene is TRBJ1-2, the V gene TRBV30; the D call of TRBD1 is as the table states it, not checked on the DNA. Both ends counted, the CDR3 spans 13 residues. In germline, CDR1 is GTSNPN, CDR2 SVGIG (reference sequence). The CDR3 here is CAWSAGTVTMLRL.

This sequence joins TRBV4-1 and TRBJ1-2, with D possibly being TRBD1 (6 bases). From germline, CDR1 is MGHRA and CDR2 YSYEKL. The V end lost 3 bases, the J end lost 5 bases, and 13 bases lay between the germline ends. The CDR3 is 14 amino acids. CDR3 sequence (DNA): TGCGCCAGCAGCCAGGGCGTAACAGGGTATGGCTACACCTTC. Amino acid sequence: CASSQGVTGYGYTF.

The chain links TRBV7-9 to TRBJ1-3; D is undetermined. Per the germline V gene, CDR1 is SEHNR and CDR2 is FQNEAQ (reference sequence). CDR3 length: 11 amino acids. V dropped 11 bases and J dropped 4 bases, with 9 bases sitting between them. In DNA, the CDR3 is TGTGCCGGACTGAGGGGAAACACCATATATTTT. This translates into CAGLRGNTIYF.

The rearrangement joins TRBV5-1 to TRBJ2-2; D might be TRBD2 (5 bases). CDR1 and CDR2 from the germline V gene are SGHRS and YFSETQ. CDR3 size: 14 residues. Deletions cut 9 bases from V and 1 base from J, with 13 bases between. The CDR3 is CATRGQWNTGELFF. The CDR3 nucleotides read TGCGCCACCCGGGGTCAGTGGAACACCGGGGAGCTGTTTTTT.

The V and J genes are TRBV6-2 or TRBV6-3 and TRBJ1-5; TRBD1 might be the D (5 bases). The CDR3 is 14 amino acids. Germline V gene data show CDR1 as MNHEY and CDR2 as SVGEGT. Trimming removed 5 bases from V and 2 bases from J, with 10 bases in between. The CDR3 sequence: CASSDLGGNQPQHF. The CDR3 nucleotides read TGTGCCAGCAGTGACTTGGGGGGCAATCAGCCCCAGCATTTT.

This clone was seen more than once but under ten times. The chain carries TRBV7-9 and TRBJ1-6; perhaps TRBD1 as D (6 bases). Germline V gene data show CDR1 as SEHNR and CDR2 as FQNEAQ (reference sequence). V was cut by 6 bases and J by 6 bases, with 24 bases left in between. The CDR3 is made up of 18 amino acids. CDR3 sequence: CASSIGHGDRTGNSPLHF. The CDR3 nucleotides read TGTGCCAGCAGTATTGGACATGGCGACAGGACGGGTAATTCACCCCTCCACTTT.

The rearrangement uses TRBV6-6 and TRBJ1-5, with D hard to call. Germline V gene sequence: CDR1 MNHNY, CDR2 SVGAGI (reference sequence). With 6 bases removed from V and 3 bases from J, the gap between germline ends came to 6 bases. This CDR3 contains 12 residues. The CDR3 loop reads CASSEYNQPQHF. CDR3 in DNA: TGTGCCAGCAGCGAGTACAATCAGCCCCAGCATTTT.

The chain couples TRBV18 to TRBJ1-3; TRBD1 might be the D (5 bases). The CDR3 runs 16 residues. Trimming shortened V by 2 bases and J by 6 bases, and 17 bases separated the two germline ends. Germline V gene data show CDR1 as KGHSH and CDR2 as LQKENI. CDR3 in DNA: TGTGCCAGCTCACCAAACTGGGCAGGGACCATAAACACCATATATTTT. Protein sequence: CASSPNWAGTINTIYF.

This clone was recorded only once. The chain has TRBV5-1 and TRBJ1-2; 7 bases map to TRBD1. V trimming: 4 bases; J trimming: 6 bases; junction bases outside the gene matches: 21. The CDR3 contains 18 residues. Germline V CDR1 and CDR2: SGHRS, YFSETQ. CDR3 sequence reads: CASSIRPVVTGVRDGYTF. DNA of the CDR3: TGCGCCAGCAGCATCCGCCCGGTAGTCACAGGGGTTCGCGATGGCTACACCTTC.

The J gene is TRBJ1-1, the V gene TRBV6-5, with 9 bases fitting TRBD1. Germline CDR1 MNHEY, CDR2 SVGAGI. The ends lost 1 base at V and 1 base at J; junction bases unmatched: 4. The CDR3 sequence is 16 residues long. CDR3 in DNA: TGTGCCAGCAGTTACTTGGGACAGGGTACGAACACTGAAGCTTTCTTT. Protein sequence: CASSYLGQGTNTEAFF.

The V call is TRBV30, the J call TRBJ1-1; no clear D gene. This CDR3 is built from 11 residues. V was shortened by 1 base and J by 4 bases, with 4 bases between the two germline ends. Germline V gene data show CDR1 as GTSNPN and CDR2 as SVGIG (reference sequence). The CDR3 DNA sequence: TGTGCCTGGAGTGCGTCCACTGAAGCTTTCTTT. Its translation is CAWSASTEAFF.

This chain connects TRBV7-9 to TRBJ1-1, with 9 bases identical to TRBD1. The V gene's germline CDR1 is SEHNR and CDR2 FQNEAQ (reference sequence). The trim removed 5 bases at V and 4 bases at J, leaving 8 bases unmatched. The CDR3 is 15 residues long. The CDR3 loop reads CASSPVDRGSTEAFF. In DNA form, the CDR3 reads TGTGCCAGCAGCCCGGTGGACAGGGGAAGCACTGAAGCTTTCTTT.

This rearrangement joins TRBV2 to TRBJ1-6, with D perhaps matching TRBD1 (5 bases). CDR1 SNHLY and CDR2 FYNNEI come from the germline V gene. V was pared by 5 bases and J by 10 bases, with 15 bases between. The CDR3 extends over 14 amino acids. The CDR3 DNA reads TGTGCCAGCAGTCTTCGGGGCGCGAACTCACCCCTCCACTTT. It yields the protein CASSLRGANSPLHF. The whole variable domain, filled in from reference TRBV2 and TRBJ1-6, reads EPEVTQTPSHQVTQMGQEVILRCVPISNHLYFYWYRQILGQKVEFLVSFYNNEISEKSEIFDDQFSVERPDGSNFTLKIRSTKLEDSAMYFCASSLRGANSPLHFGNGTRLTVT.

The V and J genes are TRBV5-1 and TRBJ1-4, with 11 bases that match TRBD1. In germline, CDR1 is SGHRS, CDR2 YFSETQ. J lost 4 bases, V lost 4 bases, and 3 bases had no gene match. This CDR3 spans 15 amino acids. Here the CDR3 DNA reads TGCGCCAGCAGCCCGGGACAGGGGGGTAATGAAAAACTGTTTTTT. Translated, it gives CASSPGQGGNEKLFF.

The genes are TRBV15 and TRBJ2-5, with D maybe TRBD2 (6 bases). CDR1 is LNHNV and CDR2 is YYDKDF in the germline V gene (reference sequence). The V end was cut by 0 bases, the J end by 5 bases, with 16 bases between. The CDR3 consists of 16 residues. The CDR3 DNA reads TGTGCCACCAGCAGAGAAGTGCTTGGCGGGGTGGAGACCCAGTACTTC. Translating it yields CATSREVLGGVETQYF.

The chain combines TRBV19 with TRBJ2-2, with TRBD2 matching 13 bases. Per the germline V gene, CDR1 is LNHDA and CDR2 is SQIVND (reference sequence). This CDR3 is 20 amino acids long. V trimming: 4 bases; J trimming: 0 bases; junction bases outside the gene matches: 11. The CDR3 sequence is CASSTYSWTSGGANTGELFF. CDR3 nucleotides: TGTGCCAGTAGTACTTACAGCTGGACTAGCGGGGGCGCGAACACCGGGGAGCTGTTTTTT.

The rearrangement links TRBV7-6 to TRBJ1-1, with D perhaps TRBD1 (5 bases). The length of the CDR3 is 14 residues. V lost 5 bases, J lost 4 bases, and 14 bases lay in between. The germline V gene encodes CDR1 SGHVS and CDR2 FNYEAQ. The CDR3 is CASSPQVGRTEAFF. The CDR3 DNA reads as TGTGCCAGCAGCCCTCAAGTGGGACGCACTGAAGCTTTCTTT.

The V and J genes are TRBV9 and TRBJ1-1; the D gene is possibly TRBD1 (6 bases). The CDR3 contains 18 residues. Germline assignment: CDR1 SGDLS and CDR2 YYNGEE. V lost 4 bases and J 3 bases, leaving 25 bases between the germline ends. This CDR3 is CASSQSAGANLMDTEAFF. CDR3 nucleotides: TGTGCCAGCAGCCAATCCGCAGGGGCCAACTTGATGGACACTGAAGCTTTCTTT.

CDR3 sequence (DNA): TGTGCCAGCAGCGGACTCCCGGGGCCCCCGAACACCGGGGAGCTGTTTTTT. Translated: CASSGLPGPPNTGELFF. V is TRBV9 and J is TRBJ2-2; D is possibly TRBD1 or TRBD2 (5 bases each). This CDR3 has 17 amino acids. The V end lost 3 bases, the J end lost 0 bases, and 15 bases lay between the germline ends. Looked up from germline, CDR1 is SGDLS and CDR2 is YYNGEE.

The chain employs TRBV30 and TRBJ2-1, with D hard to call. With 3 bases removed from V and 6 bases from J, the gap between germline ends came to 12 bases. Germline values: CDR1 GTSNPN, CDR2 SVGIG (reference sequence). The CDR3 has 13 amino acids. This chain's CDR3 is CAWRLVGGNEQFF. The CDR3 bases are TGTGCCTGGAGGTTAGTGGGTGGCAATGAGCAGTTCTTC.

V is TRBV5-6 and J is TRBJ2-7; 8 positions agree with TRBD1. V shed 4 bases and J 6 bases; nucleotides not matched to a gene: 12. This CDR3 region has 15 residues. In germline, CDR1 is SGHDT, CDR2 YYEEEE. The CDR3 sequence: CASSPAGQGAFEQYF. The CDR3 DNA reads as TGTGCCAGCAGCCCGGCCGGGCAGGGGGCGTTCGAGCAGTACTTC.

This clone is labeled as large. The J gene is TRBJ1-1, the V gene TRBV6-5; D is undetermined. The germline V gene encodes CDR1 MNHEY and CDR2 SVGAGI. V was clipped by 7 bases and J by 8 bases, with 17 bases between them. The CDR3 extends over 13 amino acids. For the CDR3, the DNA is TGTGCCAGCACCCCCCTGGAGAGCCGCGAAGCTTTCTTT. The encoded protein is CASTPLESREAFF.

The J gene is TRBJ1-2, the V gene TRBV18, with D uncertain. V was clipped by 3 bases and J by 1 base, with 6 bases between them. This CDR3 region has 13 residues. The V gene's germline CDR1 is KGHSH and CDR2 LQKENI. For the CDR3, the DNA is TGTGCCAGCTCACCGCGAGGTAACTATGGCTACACCTTC. This codes for CASSPRGNYGYTF.

This clone is medium-sized within its sample. The V call is TRBV6-5, the J call TRBJ2-7, with 7 bases matching TRBD1. Germline V gene lookup returns CDR1 MNHEY and CDR2 SVGAGI. The CDR3 extends over 12 amino acids. Trimming took 10 bases from V and 7 from J; bases not matched to a gene: 10. The CDR3 DNA reads as TGTGCCACAAGAACAGGGGCAGGAGAGCAGTACTTC. Amino acid sequence: CATRTGAGEQYF.

The J gene is TRBJ1-2, the V gene TRBV13; D gene unclear. The germline gives CDR1 PRHDT, CDR2 FYEKMQ (reference sequence). The CDR3 runs to 15 residues. Deletions cut 0 bases from V and 1 base from J, with 9 bases between. As DNA, the CDR3 is TGTGCCAGCAGCTTAGGCCAGGAGATTAACTATGGCTACACCTTC. Residues: CASSLGQEINYGYTF.

The chain employs TRBV2 and TRBJ1-2; perhaps TRBD1 as D (6 bases). V lost 3 bases, J lost 7 bases, and 12 bases lay in between. The CDR3 is 13 residues long. The V gene's germline CDR1 is SNHLY and CDR2 FYNNEI. CDR3: CASSESRGRGYTF. The CDR3 DNA follows: TGTGCCAGCAGTGAGTCCAGGGGACGTGGCTACACCTTC.

The rearrangement uses TRBV5-5 and TRBJ1-6; 7 nucleotides match TRBD1. J was trimmed by 0 bases and V by 4 bases; bases with no gene match: 10. The CDR3 contains 18 residues. Germline values: CDR1 SGHKS, CDR2 YYEKEE (reference sequence). The CDR3 bases are TGTGCCAGCAGCAGGGAGCAGGGGGGGAGCTCCTATAATTCACCCCTCCACTTT. The encoded protein is CASSREQGGSSYNSPLHF.

V is TRBV5-7 and J is TRBJ1-1, with D possibly TRBD1 on 5 matching bases. TRBV5-7 is reported as an ORF; its role is uncertain. Trimming removed 2 bases from V and 10 bases from J, with 12 bases in between. The CDR3 consists of 12 residues. The CDR3 sequence is CASSLMKGRAFF. The CDR3 coding sequence is TGTGCCAGCAGCTTAATGAAGGGACGAGCTTTCTTT.

This chain uses TRBV5-1 with TRBJ2-5; D is unresolved. This CDR3 region has 15 residues. In germline, CDR1 is SGHRS, CDR2 YFSETQ. V dropped 4 bases and J dropped 5 bases, with 18 bases sitting between them. The DNA of the CDR3 is TGCGCCAGCAGCACTTCCGGCAGCCCGGGTGAGACCCAGTACTTC. It codes for CASSTSGSPGETQYF.